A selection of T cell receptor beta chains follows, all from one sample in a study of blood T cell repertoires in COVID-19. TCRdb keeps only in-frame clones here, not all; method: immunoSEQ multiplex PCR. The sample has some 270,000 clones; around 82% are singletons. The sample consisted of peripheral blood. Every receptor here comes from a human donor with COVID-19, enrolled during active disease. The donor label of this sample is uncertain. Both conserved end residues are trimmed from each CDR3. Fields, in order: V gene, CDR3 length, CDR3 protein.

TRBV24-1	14	ATSAPGRGGTGELF
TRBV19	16	ASVDRDREAGGIYEQY
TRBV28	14	ASSPGLGGGNQPQH
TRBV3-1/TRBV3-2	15	ASSQDPNRLPGQPQH
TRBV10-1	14	ASSGTSGSRTDTQY
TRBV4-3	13	ASSQDTSRGETQY
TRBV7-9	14	ASSSRTSGRRGEQF
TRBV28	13	ASLWGFGGDYGYT
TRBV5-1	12	ASSSWGGSTEAF
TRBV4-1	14	ASSQDRWTVNQPQH
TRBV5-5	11	ASSLERGTEAF
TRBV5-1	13	ASSLEGQGDSPLH
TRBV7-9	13	ASSLGQLGAYEQY
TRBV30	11	AWRTGGNEKLF
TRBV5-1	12	ASSGQGRTDTQY
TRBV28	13	ASSLRGLAGNEQY
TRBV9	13	ASSVGTGTAYEQY
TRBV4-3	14	ASSHFGTGSDDTQY
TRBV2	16	ASSEALSGPKWDYGYT
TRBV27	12	ASSFGGITDTQY
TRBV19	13	ASSLTGTSSYEQY
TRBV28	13	ASSLTSGNYNEQF
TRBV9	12	ASSVDDTDQPQH
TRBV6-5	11	ASRIEGYAEAF
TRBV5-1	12	ASSLRDKYDEQF
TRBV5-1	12	ASSFFGGGDGYT
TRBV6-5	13	ASSKFSGSKMEQF
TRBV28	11	ASSLRVQETQY
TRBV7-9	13	ASSPLGATNTEAF
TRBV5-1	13	ASSLARGAAYEQY
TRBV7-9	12	ASSSGGSNAEQY
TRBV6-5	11	ASSYSTAYEQY
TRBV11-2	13	ASSTMDRGGTEAF
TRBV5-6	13	ASRPLAGDLNEQF
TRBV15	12	ATSRGGADNEQF
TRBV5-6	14	ASSSDMGLTYNEQF
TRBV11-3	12	ASSVTGTYGEAF
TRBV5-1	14	ASSLEGALSTGELF
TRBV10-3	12	ATTPGQEAYEQY
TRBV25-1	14	ASSDLGQGRGEKLF
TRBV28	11	ASRQGGGTEAF
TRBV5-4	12	ASSYRDSNSPLH
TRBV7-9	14	ASSHRNSILGNTIY
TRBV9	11	ASSVDTTGELF
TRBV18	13	ASSPSGLVSHEQY
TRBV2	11	ASSSGITYEQY
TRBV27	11	ASSLEGRGTQY
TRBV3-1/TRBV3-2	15	ASSGGGSGASTDTQY
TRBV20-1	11	SASGTANSPLH
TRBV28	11	ASSREALDTQY
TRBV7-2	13	ASSNRGAGANVLT
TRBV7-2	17	ASSPRQGIGWSSGNTIY
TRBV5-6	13	ASSFPGEPNSPLH
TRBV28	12	ASSPTTRTQPQH
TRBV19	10	ASSIRDREQY